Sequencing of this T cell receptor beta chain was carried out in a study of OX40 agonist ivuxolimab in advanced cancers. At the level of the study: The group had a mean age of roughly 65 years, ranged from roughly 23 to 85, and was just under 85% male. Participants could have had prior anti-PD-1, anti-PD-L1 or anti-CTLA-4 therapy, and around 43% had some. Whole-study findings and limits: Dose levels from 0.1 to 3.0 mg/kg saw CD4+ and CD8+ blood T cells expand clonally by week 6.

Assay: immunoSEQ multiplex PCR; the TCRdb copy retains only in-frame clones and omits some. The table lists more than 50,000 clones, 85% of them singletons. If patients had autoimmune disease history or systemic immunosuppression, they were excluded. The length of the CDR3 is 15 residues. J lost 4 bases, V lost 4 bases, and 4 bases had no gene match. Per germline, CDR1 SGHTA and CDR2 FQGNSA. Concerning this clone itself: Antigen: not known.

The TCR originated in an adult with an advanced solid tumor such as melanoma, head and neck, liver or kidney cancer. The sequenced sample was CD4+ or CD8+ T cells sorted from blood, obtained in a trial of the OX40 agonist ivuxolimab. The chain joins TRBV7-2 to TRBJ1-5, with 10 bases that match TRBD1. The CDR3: CASSSRQGANQPQHF. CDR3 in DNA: TGTGCCAGCAGCTCAAGACAGGGGGCAAATCAGCCCCAGCATTTT.